One sample yielded the 11 T cell receptor beta chains listed below, sequenced in a study of blood T cell repertoires in COVID-19. Method: immunoSEQ multiplex PCR; TCRdb's copy keeps in-frame clones and lacks some. The data hold around 140,000 clones, with less than 85% observed a single time. Sequenced material: peripheral blood. These receptors originate from an elderly woman with acute or convalescent COVID-19.

As DNA, the CDR3 is TGTGCCAGCAGTAGACAGGGTCCCCACACCGGGGAGCTGTTTTTT. Residues: CASSRQGPHTGELFF. This chain connects TRBV6-2 or TRBV6-3 to TRBJ2-2; 7 bases are shared with TRBD1. The CDR3 extends over 15 amino acids. Trimming cost V 5 bases and J 3 bases; bases outside gene matches: 6. Germline assignment: CDR1 MNHEY and CDR2 SVGEGT.

V usage is TRBV7-2 and J usage is TRBJ2-7; D is perhaps TRBD2 (5 bases). V dropped 4 bases and J dropped 9 bases, with 13 bases sitting between them. The CDR3 has 12 amino acids. CDR1 and CDR2 from the germline V gene are SGHTA and FQGNSA. The CDR3 is CASSSGRTAQYF. The CDR3 DNA reads TGTGCCAGCAGCTCCGGCAGGACTGCGCAGTACTTC.

This rearrangement joins TRBV6-2 or TRBV6-3 to TRBJ2-6; D is undetermined. V was cut by 2 bases and J by 4 bases, with 6 bases left in between. The CDR3 runs 14 residues. Germline lookup yields CDR1 MNHEY and CDR2 SVGEGT. This chain's CDR3 is CASSYLGGANVLTF. CDR3 coding DNA: TGTGCCAGCAGTTACCTGGGCGGGGCCAACGTCCTGACTTTC.

The chain employs TRBV6-5 and TRBJ1-5, with 7 positions matching TRBD1. With V trimmed by 6 bases and J by 3 bases, 8 bases remained unmatched. Germline assignment: CDR1 MNHEY and CDR2 SVGAGI. The CDR3 totals 15 residues. Here the CDR3 reads CASRKDRTPNQPQHF. The CDR3 DNA reads TGTGCCAGCAGAAAGGACAGGACCCCCAATCAGCCCCAGCATTTT.

This chain links TRBV12-3 or TRBV12-4 with TRBJ1-5; D may be TRBD1 (6 bases). The V and J ends lost 0 bases and 7 bases respectively, with 7 bases between them. CDR3 size: 13 residues. This CDR3 reads CASSLAGGQPQHF. CDR3 in DNA: TGTGCCAGCAGTTTAGCTGGGGGCCAGCCCCAGCATTTT.

This chain links TRBV18 with TRBJ1-1; TRBD1 matches at 8 bases. The germline V gene has CDR1 KGHSH and CDR2 LQKENI. V trimming: 0 bases; J trimming: 4 bases; junction bases outside the gene matches: 7. The CDR3 covers 16 residues. The CDR3 loop reads CASSPPVRGLGTEAFF. The CDR3 region has the DNA TGTGCCAGCTCACCACCGGTCAGGGGGCTGGGCACTGAAGCTTTCTTT.

This chain connects TRBV23-1 to TRBJ2-7; a weak D match, TRBD2 (6 bases). TRBV23-1 is an ORF, and what it does is uncertain. Trimming took 3 bases from V and 5 from J, leaving 14 bases between them. This CDR3 has 14 amino acids. The CDR3 loop reads CASSHPPGGDEQYF. For the CDR3, the DNA is TGCGCCAGCAGTCACCCCCCTGGAGGGGACGAGCAGTACTTC.

V and J are TRBV11-3 and TRBJ2-1; weak D call: TRBD1 (6 bases). CDR1 SGHNT and CDR2 YENEEA come from the germline V gene. V lost 0 bases and J 4 bases, leaving 7 bases between the germline ends. The CDR3 length is 14 residues. The CDR3 protein is CASSLDTGYNEQFF. CDR3 nucleotide sequence: TGTGCCAGCAGCTTAGACACAGGGTACAATGAGCAGTTCTTC.

V usage is TRBV7-2 and J usage is TRBJ2-2; D is uncertain. The germline V gene encodes CDR1 SGHTA and CDR2 FQGNSA. The CDR3 has 14 residues. Trimming cost V 0 bases and J 3 bases, with 5 bases left between them. The CDR3 DNA is TGTGCCAGCAGCTTAGCTCGGGACACCGGGGAGCTGTTTTTT. It yields the protein CASSLARDTGELFF.

The chain combines TRBV3-1 (or the pseudogene TRBV3-2) with TRBJ1-2; possible D gene TRBD1, 5 bases. Per the germline V gene, CDR1 is LGHDT and CDR2 is YNNKEL (reference sequence). V was pared by 3 bases and J by 6 bases, with 11 bases between. The CDR3 loop spans 13 amino acids. The CDR3 spells CASSQQGGDGYTF. The DNA of the CDR3 is TGTGCCAGCAGCCAGCAGGGTGGGGATGGCTACACCTTC.

This sequence joins TRBV6-6 and TRBJ2-7, with TRBD1 matching over 11 bases. Trimming removed 0 bases from V and 0 bases from J; junction bases left unmatched: 1. The germline V gene encodes CDR1 MNHNY and CDR2 SVGAGI (reference sequence). The CDR3 loop spans 16 amino acids. The CDR3 sequence: CASSYSGTGGSYEQYF. In DNA, the CDR3 is TGTGCCAGCAGTTACTCTGGGACAGGGGGCTCCTACGAGCAGTACTTC.